This paragraph covers one TCR beta chain sequence. These data are taken from a study of blood T cell repertoires in COVID-19. Background on the study: The origin of the acute and convalescent COVID-19 samples was the United States, Italy and Spain.

Clones were read by immunoSEQ multiplex PCR, and TCRdb kept only the in-frame ones, dropping some. The sample has some 120,000 clones, 90% seen once; the top ten hold about 1.9%. V was clipped by 5 bases and J by 5 bases, with 15 bases between them. CDR1 and CDR2 (germline): MNHEY, SMNVEV (reference sequence). This CDR3 is 15 amino acids long. The sequenced material came from peripheral blood. This sequence joins TRBV27 and TRBJ1-4, with D tentatively TRBD1 (6 bases). This TCR was sampled from a human donor with active COVID-19. The donor label of this sample is uncertain. The CDR3 is CASSPNRARNEKLFF. The CDR3 nucleotides read TGTGCCAGCAGTCCGAACAGGGCAAGAAATGAAAAACTGTTTTTT.